These 3 T cell receptor beta chains were all obtained from the same sample, sequenced in a study of blood T cell repertoires in COVID-19. TCRdb's table, derived via immunoSEQ multiplex PCR, lists solely in-frame clones and lacks some. Among some 180,000 clones listed, approximately 91% were seen once. The sequencing input was peripheral blood. The receptors shown here come from a man aged 18 to 30 with COVID-19, enrolled during active disease.

The V gene is TRBV2, the J gene TRBJ1-5; 7 bases are a match to TRBD1. Germline values: CDR1 SNHLY, CDR2 FYNNEI. This CDR3 has 17 amino acids. V was pared by 8 bases and J by 2 bases, with 15 bases of the junction left unmatched. The CDR3 DNA sequence: TGTGCCAGCGGTTCCAGGACAGGCAAAACGGGCAATCAGCCCCAGCATTTT. It translates to CASGSRTGKTGNQPQHF.

The chain uses TRBV29-1 and TRBJ2-7; 7 bases are a match to TRBD2. Germline CDR1 reads SQVTM; CDR2 reads ANQGSEA. This CDR3 is built from 12 residues. V was clipped by 0 bases and J by 4 bases; unmatched bases: 0. DNA for the CDR3: TGCAGCGTTGAAGAGGGGGGGTACGAGCAGTACTTC. Translation gives CSVEEGGYEQYF.

The V and J genes are TRBV12-3 or TRBV12-4 and TRBJ2-1; TRBD1 might be the D (6 bases). CDR3 length equals 12 residues. Trimming cost V 6 bases and J 9 bases, with 12 bases left between them. CDR3 region: CASSREGGEQFF. As DNA, the CDR3 is TGTGCCAGCAGCCGGGAAGGGGGTGAGCAGTTCTTC.